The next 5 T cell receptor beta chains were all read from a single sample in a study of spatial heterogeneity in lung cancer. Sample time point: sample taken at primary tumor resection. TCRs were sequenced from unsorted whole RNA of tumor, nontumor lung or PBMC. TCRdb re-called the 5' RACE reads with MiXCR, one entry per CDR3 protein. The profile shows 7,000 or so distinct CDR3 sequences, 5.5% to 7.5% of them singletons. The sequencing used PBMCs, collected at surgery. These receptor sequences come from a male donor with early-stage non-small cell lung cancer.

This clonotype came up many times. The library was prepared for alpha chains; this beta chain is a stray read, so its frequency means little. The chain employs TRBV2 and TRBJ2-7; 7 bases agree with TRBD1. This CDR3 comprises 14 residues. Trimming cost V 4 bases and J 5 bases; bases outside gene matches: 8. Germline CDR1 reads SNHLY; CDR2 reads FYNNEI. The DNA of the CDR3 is TGTGCCAGCAGTGCGGGACAGAAAGGGGACGAGCAGTACGTC. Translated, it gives CASSAGQKGDEQYV.

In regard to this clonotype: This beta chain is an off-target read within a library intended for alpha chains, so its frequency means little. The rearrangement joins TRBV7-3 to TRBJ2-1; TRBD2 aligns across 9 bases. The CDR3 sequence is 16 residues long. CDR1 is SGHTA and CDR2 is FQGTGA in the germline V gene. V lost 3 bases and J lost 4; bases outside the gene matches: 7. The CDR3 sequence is CASSFHQAGGYNEQFF. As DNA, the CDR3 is TGTGCCAGCAGCTTCCACCAAGCGGGGGGATACAATGAGCAGTTCTTC.

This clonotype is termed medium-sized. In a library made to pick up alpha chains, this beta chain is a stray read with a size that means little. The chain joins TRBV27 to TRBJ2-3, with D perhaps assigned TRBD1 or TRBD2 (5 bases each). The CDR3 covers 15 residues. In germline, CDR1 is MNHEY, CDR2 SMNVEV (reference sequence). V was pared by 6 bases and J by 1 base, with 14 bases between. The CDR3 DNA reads TGTGCCAGCAGGCCGGGACCCCTCCGCACAGATACGCAGTATTTT. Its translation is CASRPGPLRTDTQYF.

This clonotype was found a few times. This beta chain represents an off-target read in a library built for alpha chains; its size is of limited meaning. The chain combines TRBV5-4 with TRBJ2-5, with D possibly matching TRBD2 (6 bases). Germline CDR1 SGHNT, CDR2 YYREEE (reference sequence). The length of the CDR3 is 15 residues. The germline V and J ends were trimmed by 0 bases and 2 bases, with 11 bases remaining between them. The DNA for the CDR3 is TGTGCCAGCAGCTTGGCGGGACTGCAACAAGAGACCCAGTACTTC. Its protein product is CASSLAGLQQETQYF.

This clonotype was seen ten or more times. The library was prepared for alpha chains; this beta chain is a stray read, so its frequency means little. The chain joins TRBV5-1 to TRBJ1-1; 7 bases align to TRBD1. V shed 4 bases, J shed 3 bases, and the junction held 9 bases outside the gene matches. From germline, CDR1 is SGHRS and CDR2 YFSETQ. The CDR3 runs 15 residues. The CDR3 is CASSLADTGDTEAFF. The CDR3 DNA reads TGCGCCAGCAGCCTGGCCGATACAGGGGACACTGAAGCTTTCTTT.